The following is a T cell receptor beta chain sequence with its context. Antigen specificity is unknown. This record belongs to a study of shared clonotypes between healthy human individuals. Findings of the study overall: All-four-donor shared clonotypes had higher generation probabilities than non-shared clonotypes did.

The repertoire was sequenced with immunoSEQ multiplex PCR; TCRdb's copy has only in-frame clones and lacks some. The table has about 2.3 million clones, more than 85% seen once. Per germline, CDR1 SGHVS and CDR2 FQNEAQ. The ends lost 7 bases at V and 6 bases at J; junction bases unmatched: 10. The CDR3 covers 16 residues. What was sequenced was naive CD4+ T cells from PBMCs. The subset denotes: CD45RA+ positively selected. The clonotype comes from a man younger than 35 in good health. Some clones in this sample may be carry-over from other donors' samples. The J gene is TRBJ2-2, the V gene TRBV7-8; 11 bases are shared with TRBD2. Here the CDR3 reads CASTRLTSGIPGELFF. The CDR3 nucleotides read TGTGCCAGCACCCGGTTGACTAGCGGGATACCCGGGGAGCTGTTTTTT.